This TCR beta chain was sequenced during a study of Graves' ophthalmopathy and Graves' hyperthyroidism. Regarding the study as a whole: The model achieved roughly 69% sensitivity and less than 85% specificity for ophthalmopathy progression. The authors also found most expanded thyroid clonotypes above 0.001 frequency in blood.

Using RNA transcripts, the TCR beta CDR3 regions were amplified. HTBI primers served in a first-round RT-PCR, which a second-round multiplex PCR followed. TCRdb re-analysed the multiplex PCR reads in MiXCR, keeping a single row per CDR3 protein. The repertoire has about 550,000 distinct CDR3 sequences, about 35% of them found once; the top ten carry roughly 4.5%. Certain patients were not enrolled. These were patients with other autoimmune diseases, uncontrolled infections, pregnancy or lactation. This clonotype was counted only a few times. Its antigen is unidentified. J was trimmed by 9 bases and V by 0 bases; bases with no gene match: 10. CDR1 GTSNPN and CDR2 SVGIG come from the germline V gene (reference sequence). The length of the CDR3 is 15 residues.

This chain joins TRBV30 and TRBJ1-5; 8 nucleotides line up with TRBD1. This receptor was obtained from an adult man with Graves' hyperthyroidism. What was sequenced was peripheral blood or thyroid tissue (not recorded which). The CDR3 loop reads CAWSVGDRGTVPQHF. The CDR3 bases are TGTGCCTGGAGTGTGGGAGACAGGGGTACCGTGCCCCAGCATTTT.